This T cell receptor (beta chain) was captured by sequencing in a study of blood T cell repertoires in COVID-19 (TCRdb year 2020). About the investigation overall: The collaborator samples originated in the United States, Italy and Spain and spanned the acute and convalescent phases of COVID-19. Where HLA class I and class II types were available, the types were taken from metadata supplied by the sample provider, not from assay-based typing. The dataset comprised deeply sampled blood TCRbeta repertoires from subjects exposed to, actively infected with, or recovered from COVID-19. The samples were drawn from two sources: the first 160 participants of the ongoing ImmuneRACE study, and fewer than 1,500 subjects contributed by 6 global collaborators. The sample metadata nearly always contained a de-identified subject ID, COVID-19 status, age in years and sex. A freely available public database, intended as a resource for researchers studying the immune response to SARS-CoV-2, is where the repertoires were released. The prospective study material was composed of cDNA or gDNA derived from T cells, B-cell-depleted T cells, or PBMCs. What the work shows at the level of the full study, not this receptor alone: How much clinical and demographic metadata was included differed by source and by participant, and the metadata was provided uncurated.

A word on this clone: Its antigen is not yet known. The input lacks base qualities; no much larger clone sits a single base away.

CDR1 is given as WSHSY and CDR2 as SAAADI, both from the germline V gene. Taken from cysteine to phenylalanine, the CDR3 has 13 residues. The retained sequence is limited to the CDR3, 39 bases, with the frame set at the first base. Trimming removed 6 bases from V and 5 bases from J, leaving 11 bases between the germline ends. TCRbeta CDR3 regions were amplified from genomic DNA using the immunoSEQ Assay, a bias-controlled multiplex PCR. On the study's bioinformatics: Nucleated cell counts per sample were estimated from amplification of reference gene primers within the assay. Sequence reads were collapsed and filtered to measure the absolute abundance of every unique TCRbeta CDR3 rearrangement. For each sample, productive Simpson clonality was calculated by taking the square root of Simpson's diversity index across productive rearrangements. TCRdb obtained this table from immuneACCESS and retained in-frame rearrangements with V and J assigned. These tables miss some clones; where compared with another copy, unresolved V genes account for less than half of the shortfall, and the remainder is unexplained. V, J and clone size reflect that table, while D and trimming were determined from the DNA. The sample table holds 100,000 to 130,000 clones, of which roughly 88% were seen once. Clones ranked in the top ten supply less than 2.5% of the sample.

Collaborating institutions collected whole blood in K2EDTA tubes following their own protocols. For TCRbeta analysis, collaborators shipped samples as frozen whole blood, isolated PBMCs, or DNA extracted from either of those sample types. The material sequenced was peripheral blood. This clonotype originated in a human donor in a cohort sampled during active COVID-19. The V and J genes are TRBV10-2 and TRBJ1-5; the best D guess is TRBD1, with 5 bases matching. The sequenced DNA is TGCGCCAGCAGACTCAGGGTAGATCAGCCCCAGCATTTT. This is translated as CASRLRVDQPQHF.